This T cell receptor beta chain was obtained from a study of T cell changes during pregnancy in multiple sclerosis. This CDR3 spans 15 amino acids. Germline lookup yields CDR1 KGHSH and CDR2 LQKENI. The V and J ends lost 6 bases and 0 bases, in that order; junction bases with no gene match: 4. Produced via immunoSEQ multiplex PCR; TCRdb's table is partial and in-frame only. The sample lists roughly 50,000 clones; almost 95% were seen once. The sequencing here drew on CD4+ T cells from peripheral blood mononuclear cells, taken in the third trimester of pregnancy. This TCR came from a female donor with multiple sclerosis, enrolled in a pregnancy study. This rearrangement joins TRBV18 to TRBJ1-4, with 7 bases matching TRBD1. The CDR3 region is CASSGTVATNEKLFF. The CDR3 DNA sequence: TGTGCCAGCTCGGGGACAGTGGCAACTAATGAAAAACTGTTTTTT.